This is a list of T cell receptor beta chains from one sample in a study of response to subunit inactivated influenza vaccine. MiXCR, run by TCRdb on the RT-PCR reads, gives a single entry per CDR3 protein. This table has approximately 700,000 distinct CDR3 sequences, over 11% appearing once. Sequences were derived from PBMCs from blood, sampled 14 days before vaccination. These receptors were taken from a man aged 50 or older who received an inactivated influenza vaccine. Both conserved end residues are trimmed from each CDR3.

J gene	V gene	CDR3 protein
TRBJ2-7	TRBV28	ASSLTGQGAYEQY
TRBJ2-2	TRBV10-2	ASSTTSGRATRTGELF
TRBJ2-1	TRBV20-1	SARSPGGQVHNEQF
TRBJ2-2	TRBV5-1	ASSSQQGANTGELF
TRBJ2-5	TRBV7-2	ASSLVLGGGGETQY
TRBJ1-1	TRBV5-6	ASSLGYRMEAF
TRBJ2-1	TRBV5-5	ASSSGLLSSYNEQF
TRBJ2-7	TRBV4-1	ASSRFGGGGNYEQY
TRBJ2-3	TRBV9	TSSPRGIGTDTQY
TRBJ2-3	TRBV7-9	ASSQGRAGRTDTQY